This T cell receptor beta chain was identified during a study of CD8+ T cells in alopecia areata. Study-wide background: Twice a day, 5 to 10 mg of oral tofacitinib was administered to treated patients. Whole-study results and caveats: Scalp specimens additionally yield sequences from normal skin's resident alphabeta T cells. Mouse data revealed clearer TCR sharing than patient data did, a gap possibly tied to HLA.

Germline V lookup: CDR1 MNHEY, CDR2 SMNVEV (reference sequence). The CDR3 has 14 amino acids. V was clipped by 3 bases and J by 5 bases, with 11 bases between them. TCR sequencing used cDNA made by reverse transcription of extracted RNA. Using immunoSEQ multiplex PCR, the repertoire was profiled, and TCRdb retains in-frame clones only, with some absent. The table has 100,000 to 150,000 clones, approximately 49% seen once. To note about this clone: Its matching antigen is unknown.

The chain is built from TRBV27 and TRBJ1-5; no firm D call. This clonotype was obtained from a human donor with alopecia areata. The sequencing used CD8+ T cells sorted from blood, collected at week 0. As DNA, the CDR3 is TGTGCCAGCAGTTTGGCGGCAGGTGATCAGCCCCAGCATTTT. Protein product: CASSLAAGDQPQHF.